These T cell receptor beta chains were read from a single sample in a study of blood T cells in healthy people across ages. TCRdb itself ran the 5' RACE reads through MiXCR, one entry per CDR3 protein. The sample shows roughly 1.7 million distinct CDR3 sequences, around 35% of them seen only once. The sample comprised blood. The receptors derive from a woman aged 25 to 39 in good health. The CDR3 runs from the conserved cysteine through the conserved F or W. A D gene is named only where the DNA matches it firmly. A clone size is listed for some rows: how often the clone was seen (once, few, many), or a class if it is expanded.

D	size	V	J	CDR3	DNA
-	-	TRBV6-5	TRBJ2-7	CASSYSPRDESYEQYF	TGTGCCAGCAGTTACTCTCCCCGGGACGAGTCCTACGAGCAGTACTTC
TRBD1	-	TRBV4-1	TRBJ1-4	CASSQTKGQDEKLFF	TGCGCCAGCAGCCAAACCAAAGGACAGGATGAAAAACTGTTTTTT
TRBD2	-	TRBV2	TRBJ2-1	CASRLRLAACNEQFF	TGTGCCAGCAGACTAAGACTAGCGGCCTGCAATGAGCAGTTCTTC
TRBD2	-	TRBV25-1	TRBJ2-7	CASSVYSGREIYEQYF	TGTGCCAGCAGTGTGTACAGCGGGAGGGAAATATACGAGCAGTACTTC
TRBD1	few	TRBV20-1	TRBJ1-6	CSATDRGLNSPLHF	TGCAGTGCTACTGACAGGGGGCTTAATTCACCCCTCCACTTT
-	-	TRBV6-2/TRBV6-3	TRBJ1-5	CASALRGRNQPQHF	TGTGCCAGCGCGCTCCGGGGGCGGAATCAGCCCCAGCATTTT
-	-	TRBV3-1	TRBJ1-2	CASSRPPVGYTF	TGTGCCAGCAGCCGACCTCCCGTTGGCTACACCTTC
-	-	TRBV6-2/TRBV6-3	TRBJ2-5	CASSNREIQYF	TGTGCCAGCAGTAACCGAGAGATCCAGTACTTC
-	-	TRBV18	TRBJ2-1	CASSPRLAVNNEQFF	TGTGCCAGCTCACCACGGTTAGCGGTTAACAATGAGCAGTTCTTC
-	-	TRBV6-2/TRBV6-3	TRBJ1-5	CASSYWGSNQPQHF	TGTGCCAGCAGTTACTGGGGAAGCAATCAGCCCCAGCATTTT
-	-	TRBV14	TRBJ1-2	CASSQGPLVGGYTF	TGTGCCAGCAGCCAAGGACCATTGGTCGGGGGCTACACCTTC
TRBD2	-	TRBV9	TRBJ2-7	CASSTGTSISTGEQYF	TGTGCCAGCAGCACCGGGACTAGCATCTCTACGGGCGAGCAGTACTTC
-	few	TRBV28	TRBJ2-5	CASSSARRVGETQYF	TGTGCCAGCAGTTCAGCGCGCAGGGTTGGGGAGACCCAGTACTTC
TRBD1	-	TRBV10-3	TRBJ2-7	CAIRAGTGSYEQYF	TGTGCCATCAGAGCCGGGACAGGGTCCTACGAGCAGTACTTC
-	many	TRBV20-1	TRBJ2-7	CSAIPENGEQYF	TGCAGTGCTATACCGGAGAACGGCGAGCAGTACTTC
-	-	TRBV18	TRBJ2-3	CASSPNEHTDTQYF	TGTGCCAGCTCACCGAACGAGCACACAGATACGCAGTATTTT
-	-	TRBV2	TRBJ2-1	CASSGRPDNEQFF	TGTGCCAGCAGTGGTCGACCTGACAATGAGCAGTTCTTC
-	-	TRBV5-1	TRBJ1-1	CASTAEAFF	TGCGCCAGCACAGCCGAAGCTTTCTTT
-	-	TRBV11-1	TRBJ2-5	CASSSEGGETQYF	TGTGCCAGCAGCTCGGAGGGCGGGGAGACCCAGTACTTC
TRBD1	few	TRBV20-1	TRBJ2-7	CSASEGQVGRNEQYF	TGCAGTGCTAGTGAGGGACAGGTCGGACGGAACGAGCAGTACTTC
-	-	TRBV12-3/TRBV12-4	TRBJ1-3	CASSWANGGNTIYF	TGTGCCAGCAGTTGGGCGAACGGGGGAAACACCATATATTTT
-	-	TRBV3-1	TRBJ1-2	CASSPRTVYYGYTF	TGTGCCAGCAGCCCCCGGACAGTTTACTATGGCTACACCTTC
-	many	TRBV20-1	TRBJ1-2	CSARDRVRGYGYTF	TGCAGTGCTAGAGATCGCGTACGAGGATATGGCTACACCTTC
-	medium-sized	TRBV4-1	TRBJ2-1	CASSQAAGAFNEQFF	TGCGCCAGCAGCCAAGCCGCGGGGGCCTTCAATGAGCAGTTCTTC
TRBD2	-	TRBV27	TRBJ2-7	CASRLAGPSRYEQYF	TGTGCCAGCCGCCTAGCGGGACCCTCACGCTACGAGCAGTACTTC
TRBD2	few	TRBV7-2	TRBJ2-3	CASSLMSGGRDTQYF	TGTGCCAGCAGCTTAATGTCGGGAGGACGAGATACGCAGTATTTT
-	few	TRBV7-9	TRBJ2-5	CASSLGTTEGETQYF	TGTGCCAGCAGTTTGGGGACAACCGAGGGGGAGACCCAGTACTTC
-	-	TRBV12-3/TRBV12-4	TRBJ1-1	CASSFRGTMNTEAFF	TGTGCCAGCAGTTTTAGGGGAACTATGAACACTGAAGCTTTCTTT
-	few	TRBV15	TRBJ2-5	CATSRELQETQYF	TGTGCCACCAGCAGAGAACTTCAAGAGACCCAGTACTTC
TRBD2	few	TRBV6-1	TRBJ2-3	CASNPLPPAGAKDTQYF	TGTGCCAGCAATCCTCTGCCCCCGGCGGGAGCCAAAGATACGCAGTATTTT
TRBD1	few	TRBV4-2	TRBJ1-4	CASSLLTGGNEKLFF	TGTGCCAGCAGCCTGCTGACAGGGGGTAATGAAAAACTGTTTTTT
-	few	TRBV28	TRBJ2-2	CASSLDDLNTGELFF	TGTGCCAGCAGTTTAGATGATCTAAACACCGGGGAGCTGTTTTTT
-	few	TRBV28	TRBJ2-6	CASSPSGPIEGRADGANVLTF	TGTGCCAGCAGCCCTTCCGGGCCCATCGAGGGTCGGGCTGACGGGGCCAACGTCCTGACTTTC
TRBD2	-	TRBV13	TRBJ2-1	CASRLSGGTYNEQFF	TGTGCCAGCAGACTAAGCGGGGGGACCTACAATGAGCAGTTCTTC
-	-	TRBV7-3	TRBJ2-2	CASSFARTPGTGELFF	TGTGCCAGCAGCTTCGCCAGGACCCCAGGCACCGGGGAGCTGTTTTTT
-	few	TRBV12-3/TRBV12-4	TRBJ1-1	CASSPKQGVTEAFF	TGTGCCAGCAGCCCAAAACAGGGTGTCACTGAAGCTTTCTTT
TRBD1	many	TRBV29-1	TRBJ2-3	CSVESRGSTDTQYF	TGCAGCGTTGAATCCAGGGGGAGCACAGATACGCAGTATTTT
-	-	TRBV18	TRBJ2-5	CASSPPVVEGQYF	TGTGCCAGCTCACCACCCGTCGTTGAAGGGCAGTACTTC
-	-	TRBV9	TRBJ2-1	CASSAGEGGIYNEQFF	TGTGCCAGCAGCGCGGGAGAGGGGGGAATTTACAATGAGCAGTTCTTC
TRBD1	-	TRBV6-4	TRBJ2-5	CASIDRAGETQYF	TGTGCCAGCATCGACAGGGCGGGCGAGACCCAGTACTTC
TRBD1	few	TRBV4-1	TRBJ1-6	CASSQGRFGTGGSPLHF	TGCGCCAGCAGCCAAGGTCGCTTCGGGACAGGGGGGTCACCCCTCCACTTT
-	-	TRBV6-6	TRBJ1-2	CASSYWQGSGYTF	TGTGCCAGCAGTTACTGGCAGGGTTCAGGCTACACCTTC
-	many	TRBV6-5	TRBJ1-1	CASSYSRNTEAFF	TGTGCCAGCAGTTATAGTAGAAATACTGAAGCTTTCTTT
-	-	TRBV7-9	TRBJ1-1	CASSLGLGVVTEAFF	TGTGCCAGCAGCTTAGGTCTAGGGGTGGTCACTGAAGCTTTCTTT
-	-	TRBV19	TRBJ1-5	CASKSDQVSTQPQHF	TGTGCCAGTAAATCCGACCAGGTCTCTACGCAGCCCCAGCATTTT
-	-	TRBV9	TRBJ2-5	CASSAGVTAGETQYF	TGTGCCAGCAGCGCCGGTGTGACAGCGGGAGAGACCCAGTACTTC
-	-	TRBV3-1	TRBJ2-1	CASSQDPRWEAYNEQFF	TGTGCCAGCAGCCAAGATCCTAGGTGGGAGGCCTACAATGAGCAGTTCTTC
TRBD2	few	TRBV4-2	TRBJ2-1	CASSQGPLAATYNEQFF	TGTGCCAGCAGCCAAGGTCCACTAGCGGCGACCTACAATGAGCAGTTCTTC
-	-	TRBV9	TRBJ2-5	CASSEVSFGGETQYF	TGTGCCAGCAGCGAGGTGTCTTTCGGCGGGGAGACCCAGTACTTC
-	few	TRBV27	TRBJ2-7	CASSLQKGEIQGSLYEQYF	TGTGCCAGCAGTTTACAGAAGGGGGAGATTCAGGGCTCCCTCTACGAGCAGTACTTC